This T cell receptor beta chain was profiled in a study of shared clonotypes between healthy human individuals. The V gene's germline CDR1 is MNHNY and CDR2 SVGAGI (reference sequence). The CDR3 has 13 amino acids. Trimming stripped 3 bases from V and 4 bases from J, with 7 bases between. The table came from immunoSEQ multiplex PCR; TCRdb's copy has only in-frame clones and leaves some out. The sample includes over a million clones, about 80% of them seen just once. This clone came up once. Input material: memory CD4+ T cells from PBMCs. Regarding subset: CD45RA-negative fraction. The source of this sequence is a man between 18 and 29 years old in good health. Some clones in this sample may be carry-over from other donors' samples. J is TRBJ1-5 and V is TRBV6-6; no reliable D call. CDR3 sequence: CASSYNRNQPQHF. Here the CDR3 DNA reads TGTGCCAGCAGTTATAACAGAAATCAGCCCCAGCATTTT.